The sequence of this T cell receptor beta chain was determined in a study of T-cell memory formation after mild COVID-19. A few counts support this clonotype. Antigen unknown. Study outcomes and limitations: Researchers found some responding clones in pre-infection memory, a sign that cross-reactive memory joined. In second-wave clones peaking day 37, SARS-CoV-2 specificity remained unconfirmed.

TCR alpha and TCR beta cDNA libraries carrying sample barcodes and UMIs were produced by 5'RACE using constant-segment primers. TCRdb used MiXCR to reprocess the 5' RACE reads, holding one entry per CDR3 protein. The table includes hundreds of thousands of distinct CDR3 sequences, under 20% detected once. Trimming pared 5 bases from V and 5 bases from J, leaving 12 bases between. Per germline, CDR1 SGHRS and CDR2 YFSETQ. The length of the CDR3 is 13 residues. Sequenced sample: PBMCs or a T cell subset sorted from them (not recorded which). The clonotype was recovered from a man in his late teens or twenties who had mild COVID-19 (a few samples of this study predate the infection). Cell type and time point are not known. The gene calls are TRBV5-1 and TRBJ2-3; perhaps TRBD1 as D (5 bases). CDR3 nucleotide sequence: TGCGCCAGCAGGGAGCCACAGGTAGATACGCAGTATTTT. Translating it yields CASREPQVDTQYF.